This T cell receptor (beta chain) was observed in a study of blood T cell repertoires in COVID-19. For the study at large: PBMCs, B-cell-depleted T cells, or T cells provided the cDNA or gDNA that made up the material.

Per the original methods: From reference gene primer amplification, estimates of nucleated cell counts were derived. The repertoire was sequenced with immunoSEQ multiplex PCR; TCRdb's copy has only in-frame clones and lacks some. The V and J calls and clone size are taken from that table; D and trimming were inferred from the DNA. The sample yields approximately 140,000 clones, more than 75% seen once. Specimen: peripheral blood. The origin of this receptor is a man aged 65 to 79 with acute or convalescent COVID-19.

In DNA, the CDR3 is TGTGCCTCAGAAACGGCCGGGTATGGCGAGCAGTACTTC. Residues: CASETAGYGEQYF. The chain employs TRBV10-3 and TRBJ2-7; no reliable D call. CDR1 is ENHRY, CDR2 SYGVKD, per germline. V lost 11 bases to trimming and J lost 6 bases, with 20 bases between them. The CDR3 length is 13 residues.